Below, 27 T cell receptor beta chains from the same sample are listed, as sequenced in a study of cytomegalovirus exposure and HLA in healthy donors. Researchers ran the PCR with 60 Vbeta and 13 Jbeta primers. Clones were read by immunoSEQ multiplex PCR, and TCRdb kept only the in-frame ones, dropping some. The data show 150,000 to 190,000 clones, around 72% seen once. The sequenced sample consisted of PBMCs. The receptors were gathered from a man between 18 and 35 years old in good health and CMV-seronegative.

V is TRBV6-5 and J is TRBJ1-2, with a tentative D call TRBD1 (5 bases). The CDR3 length is 13 residues. From germline, CDR1 is MNHEY and CDR2 SVGAGI. The germline V and J ends were trimmed by 2 bases and 8 bases, with 12 bases remaining between them. The CDR3 loop reads CASSYAPSGGYTF. In DNA form, the CDR3 reads TGTGCCAGCAGTTACGCCCCATCAGGGGGCTACACCTTC.

As to this clone: The germline gene is not matched at one end of the junction; a read error may be the cause. The chain joins TRBV20-1 to TRBJ1-2; TRBD1 aligns across 7 bases. Germline V gene lookup returns CDR1 DFQATT and CDR2 SNEGSKA (reference sequence). There are 11 residues in the CDR3. DNA of the CDR3: TGCAGTGCCCCGGGACAGTCCCGGTGGGCCTTC. This gives the protein CSAPGQSRWAF.

The chain recombines TRBV30 with TRBJ1-1; 11 positions agree with TRBD1. The CDR3 runs 16 residues. The J segment lost 3 bases and the V segment lost 5 bases, leaving 11 bases of the junction unmatched. Germline V gene data show CDR1 as GTSNPN and CDR2 as SVGIG (reference sequence). This chain's CDR3 is CAWAPGTGGIYTEAFF. DNA for the CDR3: TGTGCCTGGGCTCCCGGGACAGGGGGAATATACACTGAAGCTTTCTTT.

This rearrangement joins TRBV28 to TRBJ2-7, with 8 bases aligning to TRBD1. This CDR3 has 14 amino acids. The junction had 12 bases not matched to a gene; V was cut back by 7 bases and J by 7 bases. Germline V gene data show CDR1 as MDHEN and CDR2 as SYDVKM. The CDR3 spells CASIGGQGADEQYF. The CDR3 DNA is TGTGCCAGCATCGGAGGCCAGGGGGCTGATGAGCAGTACTTC.

V usage is TRBV6-1 and J usage is TRBJ1-5, with TRBD1 identical over 9 bases. The germline gives CDR1 MNHNS, CDR2 SASEGT. The CDR3 sequence is 14 residues long. Trimming removed 6 bases from V and 4 bases from J; junction bases left unmatched: 4. CDR3 region: CASRMTGGNQPQHF. The CDR3 DNA sequence: TGTGCCAGCAGGATGACAGGGGGGAATCAGCCCCAGCATTTT.

This chain connects TRBV9 to TRBJ2-3; 7 nucleotides align to TRBD2. The CDR3 is 13 residues long. V dropped 0 bases and J dropped 5; count of bases not matched to a gene: 0. Germline lookup yields CDR1 SGDLS and CDR2 YYNGEE. As DNA, the CDR3 is TGTGCCAGCAGCGTAGGGGAGGGAGATACGCAGTATTTT. This encodes CASSVGEGDTQYF.

The CDR3 loop reads CAWTLAGANVLTF. CDR3 coding DNA: TGTGCCTGGACCCTAGCTGGGGCCAACGTCCTGACTTTC. The V gene is TRBV30, the J gene TRBJ2-6; D gene unclear. There are 13 residues in the CDR3. Trimming shortened V by 4 bases and J by 2 bases, and 6 bases separated the two germline ends. Germline V gene lookup returns CDR1 GTSNPN and CDR2 SVGIG (reference sequence).

This chain connects TRBV30 to TRBJ1-2; maybe TRBD1 (5 bases). Between the trimmed V and J ends, which lost 1 base and 6 bases, there was a span of 9 bases. In germline, CDR1 is GTSNPN, CDR2 SVGIG (reference sequence). CDR3 length: 12 residues. CDR3: CAWSGGEDGYTF. The DNA of the CDR3 is TGTGCCTGGAGTGGGGGGGAGGATGGCTACACCTTC.

This clone was observed a handful of times. The rearrangement joins TRBV4-3 to TRBJ2-3; D call uncertain. The CDR3 is 17 residues long. Trimming pared 0 bases from V and 0 bases from J, leaving 13 bases between. From germline, CDR1 is LGHNA and CDR2 YSLEER. CDR3 residues: CASSQDPGGGSTDTQYF. Here the CDR3 DNA reads TGCGCCAGCAGCCAAGATCCCGGCGGCGGAAGCACAGATACGCAGTATTTT.

This clone was recorded at least ten times. This chain uses TRBV6-1 with TRBJ2-7, with TRBD1 identical over 7 bases. The CDR3 is made up of 14 amino acids. The germline V gene encodes CDR1 MNHNS and CDR2 SASEGT. V dropped 10 bases and J dropped 2; count of bases not matched to a gene: 11. DNA for the CDR3: TGTGCCACCACGGCTGGGCAGGGGGCCTACGAGCAGTACTTC. It specifies CATTAGQGAYEQYF.

The rearrangement uses TRBV6-5 and TRBJ1-1; D uncertain. CDR1 is MNHEY, CDR2 SVGAGI, per germline. V lost 0 bases, J lost 7 bases, and 12 bases lay in between. CDR3 size: 14 residues. CDR3 coding DNA: TGTGCCAGCAGTTACTCGAGGGCAGTCGGTGAAGCTTTCTTT. The encoded protein is CASSYSRAVGEAFF.

This sequence joins TRBV28 and TRBJ2-7; TRBD1 matches at 8 bases. Germline loops: CDR1 MDHEN, CDR2 SYDVKM. V lost 5 bases, J lost 7 bases, and 13 bases stayed unmatched. This CDR3 region has 15 residues. The CDR3 DNA reads as TGTGCCAGCAGTCTCAGACCGGGACAGGCTAAAGAGCAGTACTTC. Amino acids: CASSLRPGQAKEQYF. The variable domain in full, completed from reference TRBV28 and TRBJ2-7, reads DVKVTQSSRYLVKRTGEKVFLECVQDMDHENMFWYRQDPGLGLRLIYFSYDVKMKEKGDIPEGYSVSREKKERFSLILESASTNQTSMYLCASSLRPGQAKEQYFGPGTRLTVT.

V usage is TRBV5-4 and J usage is TRBJ2-7; perhaps TRBD2 as D (5 bases). The V and J ends lost 4 bases and 5 bases respectively, with 16 bases between them. From germline, CDR1 is SGHNT and CDR2 YYREEE (reference sequence). The CDR3 runs 14 residues. As DNA, the CDR3 is TGTGCCAGCAGCCAATTACGGGATACGGACGAGCAGTACTTC. Its protein is CASSQLRDTDEQYF. The full variable domain, rest sourced from reference TRBV5-4 and TRBJ2-7, is ETGVTQSPTHLIKTRGQQVTLRCSSQSGHNTVSWYQQALGQGPQFIFQYYREEENGRGNFPPRFSGLQFPNYSSELNVNALELDDSALYLCASSQLRDTDEQYFGPGTRLTVT.

The V and J genes are TRBV19 and TRBJ1-4, with D perhaps matching TRBD1 (6 bases). Germline CDR1 and CDR2: LNHDA and SQIVND (reference sequence). V was pared by 3 bases and J by 4 bases, with 12 bases between. This CDR3 has 15 amino acids. CDR3 coding DNA: TGTGCCAGTAGTATGCGGACAGCGGATAATGAAAAACTGTTTTTT. Translating it yields CASSMRTADNEKLFF.

The CDR3: CASSPLALGGGELFF. The CDR3 nucleotides are TGTGCCAGCAGCCCCCTAGCCCTCGGGGGCGGGGAGCTGTTTTTT. The chain is built from TRBV5-6 and TRBJ2-2; maybe TRBD2 (6 bases). This CDR3 is built from 15 residues. Germline V CDR1 and CDR2: SGHDT, YYEEEE. The germline V and J ends were trimmed by 4 bases and 7 bases, with 17 bases remaining between them.

The rearrangement links TRBV19 to TRBJ2-1; the match to TRBD2 covers 7 bases. This CDR3 is 16 amino acids long. Germline values: CDR1 LNHDA, CDR2 SQIVND (reference sequence). Unmatched junction bases numbered 14, after V lost 3 bases and J lost 9 bases. The CDR3 DNA is TGTGCCAGTAGTATGAGGGAGGCGGGAGAGGAGGGTGAGCAGTTCTTC. Amino acids: CASSMREAGEEGEQFF. Full variable domain (rest looked up from reference TRBV19 and TRBJ2-1): DGGITQSPKYLFRKEGQNVTLSCEQNLNHDAMYWYRQDPGQGLRLIYYSQIVNDFQKGDIAEGYSVSREKKESFPLTVTSAQKNPTAFYLCASSMREAGEEGEQFFGPGTRLTVL.

The chain joins TRBV4-1 to TRBJ2-5; no definite D call. The V and J ends lost 4 bases and 1 base respectively, with 7 bases between them. The CDR3 covers 13 residues. Looked up from germline, CDR1 is MGHRA and CDR2 is YSYEKL. CDR3 loop: CASSPHTQETQYF. CDR3 nucleotides: TGCGCCAGCAGCCCCCACACCCAAGAGACCCAGTACTTC.

This CDR3 reads CASGLVALNLTGELFF. The DNA for the CDR3 is TGTGCTAGTGGTTTGGTAGCGCTGAACCTCACCGGGGAGCTGTTTTTT. This rearrangement joins TRBV12-5 to TRBJ2-2; no clear D. V was cut by 0 bases and J by 4 bases, with 12 bases left in between. The CDR3 covers 16 residues. Germline CDR1 is LGHNT and CDR2 is FRNRAP. Using reference TRBV12-5 and TRBJ2-2 for the parts outside the CDR3, the full variable domain is DARVTQTPRHKVTEMGQEVTMRCQPILGHNTVFWYRQTMMQGLELLAYFRNRAPLDDSGMPKDRFSAEMPDATLATLKIQPSEPRDSAVYFCASGLVALNLTGELFFGEGSRLTVL.

The chain has TRBV25-1 and TRBJ2-7, with 7 positions matching TRBD1. Per the germline V gene, CDR1 is MGHDK and CDR2 is SYGVNS. The CDR3 spans 16 residues. With 9 bases clipped from V and 0 bases from J, the junction kept 14 bases outside the gene matches. In DNA, the CDR3 is TGTGCCAGTAGTCCCGGGACAGCCCCCAGCTCCTACGAGCAGTACTTC. It encodes CASSPGTAPSSYEQYF.

A few counts support this clone. V usage is TRBV7-2 and J usage is TRBJ2-1; 7 nucleotides agree with TRBD1. Germline lookup yields CDR1 SGHTA and CDR2 FQGNSA. CDR3 length: 14 residues. Losses at the gene ends were 5 bases for V and 8 bases for J; bases not matched to a gene: 9. For the CDR3, the DNA is TGTGCCAGCAGCCCACGTAGAGGGGGCGATGAGCAGTTCTTC. The encoded protein is CASSPRRGGDEQFF.

This clone came up a few times. V is TRBV10-3 and J is TRBJ1-2; possibly TRBD1 for D (5 bases). Germline V gene sequence: CDR1 ENHRY, CDR2 SYGVKD. CDR3 length equals 15 residues. Trimming left V 0 bases short and J 4 bases short, with 12 bases between. The CDR3 here is CAISESTGRRYGYTF. CDR3 bases: TGTGCCATCAGTGAGTCTACAGGCCGCCGCTATGGCTACACCTTC.

The rearrangement uses TRBV5-3 and TRBJ1-3; 7 bases fit TRBD1. TRBV5-3 falls under the ORF class, with uncertain function. Trimming removed 6 bases from V and 4 bases from J; junction bases left unmatched: 13. CDR3 size: 16 residues. DNA for the CDR3: TGTGCCAGAATCCGCCCTAACGACAGGGAAGGAAACACCATATATTTT. Translated: CARIRPNDREGNTIYF.

The V call is TRBV10-1, the J call TRBJ2-1; 11 positions match TRBD2. V was pared by 6 bases and J by 12 bases, with 10 bases of the junction left unmatched. The germline CDR1 and CDR2 sequences are WNHNN and SYGVQD (reference sequence). The CDR3 runs to 14 residues. The CDR3 DNA reads TGCGCCAGCAGCGACCATGGGACTAGCGGAGGGCAGTTCTTC. Its protein is CASSDHGTSGGQFF.

This chain connects TRBV10-2 to TRBJ2-5, with 9 bases lining up with TRBD2. The V gene's germline CDR1 is WSHSY and CDR2 SAAADI. The V gene end was trimmed by 6 bases and the J gene end by 0 bases; junction bases not matched to a gene: 20. The CDR3 covers 20 residues. CDR3 sequence reads: CASSDPVASGTKYYQETQYF. CDR3 nucleotides: TGCGCCAGCAGCGACCCCGTGGCTAGCGGGACCAAGTATTACCAAGAGACCCAGTACTTC.

The chain has TRBV7-8 and TRBJ2-3, with 14 positions matching TRBD2. Unmatched junction bases numbered 3, after V lost 1 base and J lost 3 bases. Germline values: CDR1 SGHVS, CDR2 FQNEAQ. CDR3 size: 17 residues. DNA of the CDR3: TGTGCCAGCAGCTTAGGGGGACTAGCGGGAGATACAGATACGCAGTATTTT. Translating gives CASSLGGLAGDTDTQYF.

This clone was observed a few times. The rearrangement links TRBV29-1 to TRBJ2-5; 8 nucleotides agree with TRBD2. The V segment lost 3 bases and the J segment 2 bases; nucleotides outside the gene matches: 2. CDR3 length: 13 residues. Germline V gene sequence: CDR1 SQVTM, CDR2 ANQGSEA. The CDR3 nucleotides read TGCAGCGTTGACAGCGGGAGACAAGAGACCCAGTACTTC. Translating gives CSVDSGRQETQYF. Full variable domain (rest looked up from reference TRBV29-1 and TRBJ2-5): SAVISQKPSRDICQRGTSLTIQCQVDSQVTMMFWYRQQPGQSLTLIATANQGSEATYESGFVIDKFPISRPNLTFSTLTVSNMSPEDSSIYLCSVDSGRQETQYFGPGTRLLVL.

The gene calls are TRBV6-1 and TRBJ2-1; 8 positions match TRBD2. Germline V gene sequence: CDR1 MNHNS, CDR2 SASEGT. The V and J ends lost 10 bases and 3 bases, in that order; junction bases with no gene match: 8. This CDR3 has 14 residues. The CDR3 nucleotides read TGTGCCACCGTTCGGGAGGGCCTCTACAATGAGCAGTTCTTC. This gives the protein CATVREGLYNEQFF.